Each of the 14 T cell receptor beta chains below was sequenced from the same sample in a study of CD8+ T cells in alopecia areata (dated by TCRdb to between 2018 and 2020). Libraries were prepared through the immunoSEQ multiplex PCR assay. To provide template for TCR sequencing, every sample had RNA extracted and reverse transcribed into cDNA. TCRdb holds this immuneACCESS table with in-frame rearrangements only. Some clones are missing; in checked studies, unresolved V genes explain under half, and the rest has no known cause. The sample contains over 35,000 clones, around 90% of them found a single time. Jointly, the top ten make up under 20% of the sample. This sample's time point label indicates: around 22 weeks on oral tofacitinib. This sample's treatment or condition label indicates: oral pan-JAK inhibitor, 5-10 mg twice daily. The material was CD8+ T cells sorted from blood, obtained at week 24, from a patient treated with tofacitinib. These receptors all come from a human donor with alopecia areata.

The rearrangement links TRBV7-2 to TRBJ2-1, with 8 bases lining up with TRBD2. This CDR3 has 14 amino acids. Per germline, CDR1 SGHTA and CDR2 FQGNSA. Unmatched junction bases numbered 7, after V lost 7 bases and J lost 5 bases. CDR3 bases: TGTGCCAGCACCCACGGGGGGGCCCACAATGAGCAGTTCTTC. Protein product: CASTHGGAHNEQFF.

The V and J genes are TRBV19 and TRBJ1-1; unclear D gene. V was cut by 7 bases and J by 5 bases, with 14 bases left in between. CDR3 length: 13 amino acids. CDR1 is LNHDA and CDR2 is SQIVND in the germline V gene (reference sequence). The CDR3: CASNSLMRTEAFF. The CDR3 DNA sequence: TGTGCCAGTAACAGTTTAATGAGGACTGAAGCTTTCTTT. Using reference TRBV19 and TRBJ1-1 for the parts outside the CDR3, the full variable domain is DGGITQSPKYLFRKEGQNVTLSCEQNLNHDAMYWYRQDPGQGLRLIYYSQIVNDFQKGDIAEGYSVSREKKESFPLTVTSAQKNPTAFYLCASNSLMRTEAFFGQGTRLTVV.

The chain carries TRBV5-1 and TRBJ2-5; 9 nucleotides match TRBD2. Germline CDR1 is SGHRS and CDR2 is YFSETQ. The CDR3 length is 16 residues. V was clipped by 0 bases and J by 2 bases; unmatched bases: 5. The CDR3 nucleotides read TGCGCCAGCAGCTTGGAAGGCGGGGGGGATCAAGAGACCCAGTACTTC. Translating it yields CASSLEGGGDQETQYF.

This chain links TRBV29-1 with TRBJ2-2; D is possibly TRBD1 or TRBD2 (5 bases each). This CDR3 is built from 14 residues. Germline V lookup: CDR1 SQVTM, CDR2 ANQGSEA. V lost 3 bases to trimming and J lost 7 bases, with 15 bases between them. The CDR3 region is CSVEGESTSGELFF. CDR3 bases: TGCAGCGTTGAGGGGGAAAGTACCAGCGGGGAGCTGTTTTTT.

Here the CDR3 DNA reads TGTGCCAGCAGCCAACCTGGGCGGGGGAGCACAGATACGCAGTATTTT. It codes for CASSQPGRGSTDTQYF. This chain links TRBV7-9 with TRBJ2-3; TRBD2 matches 7 bases. Germline V gene lookup returns CDR1 SEHNR and CDR2 FQNEAQ (reference sequence). CDR3 length: 16 residues. J gave up 0 bases and V 5 bases, and 8 bases lay outside the gene matches.

The chain carries TRBV5-4 and TRBJ2-7; D remains ambiguous. Per the germline V gene, CDR1 is SGHNT and CDR2 is YYREEE (reference sequence). Trimming removed 0 bases from V and 6 bases from J, with 7 bases in between. The CDR3 covers 12 residues. The CDR3 region has the DNA TGTGCCAGCAGCTTGGGTCGGAGCGAGCAGTACTTC. Translation gives CASSLGRSEQYF.

This chain links TRBV29-1 with TRBJ2-2, with 8 bases aligning to TRBD1. In germline, CDR1 is SQVTM, CDR2 ANQGSEA. There are 17 residues in the CDR3. The junction had 15 bases not matched to a gene; V was cut back by 1 base and J by 8 bases. The CDR3 spells CSVEGEPDRDPTGELFF. For the CDR3, the DNA is TGCAGCGTTGAAGGGGAACCGGACAGGGACCCGACGGGGGAGCTGTTTTTT.

The chain recombines TRBV7-9 with TRBJ2-7; 8 nucleotides align to TRBD1. J lost 3 bases, V lost 5 bases, and 6 bases had no gene match. Germline CDR1 and CDR2: SEHNR and FQNEAQ (reference sequence). This CDR3 spans 14 amino acids. The CDR3 sequence is CASSGGQGIYEQYF. For the CDR3, the DNA is TGTGCCAGCAGCGGAGGACAGGGAATCTACGAGCAGTACTTC.

The chain employs TRBV5-4 and TRBJ2-1; weak D call: TRBD2 (6 bases). The CDR3 length is 11 residues. Germline V gene sequence: CDR1 SGHNT, CDR2 YYREEE (reference sequence). V was pared by 9 bases and J by 6 bases, with 10 bases between. This CDR3 reads CATTGVNEQFF. The CDR3 DNA sequence: TGTGCCACAACGGGGGTCAATGAGCAGTTCTTC. Together with reference TRBV5-4 and TRBJ2-1, the CDR3 gives the full variable domain: ETGVTQSPTHLIKTRGQQVTLRCSSQSGHNTVSWYQQALGQGPQFIFQYYREEENGRGNFPPRFSGLQFPNYSSELNVNALELDDSALYLCATTGVNEQFFGPGTRLTVL.

The J gene is TRBJ2-7, the V gene TRBV5-6, with D perhaps matching TRBD2 (5 bases). CDR1 is SGHDT and CDR2 is YYEEEE in the germline V gene. The CDR3 length is 19 residues. Trimming left V 3 bases short and J 2 bases short, with 27 bases between. The CDR3 sequence: CASSSVTRGPEAPAYEQYF. For the CDR3, the DNA is TGTGCCAGCAGCTCCGTCACGCGCGGGCCTGAAGCTCCGGCCTACGAGCAGTACTTC.

J is TRBJ2-5 and V is TRBV7-8; TRBD2 is a possible D gene (5 bases). Trimming removed 5 bases at V and 1 base at J, with 8 bases between. This CDR3 has 13 amino acids. The germline CDR1 and CDR2 sequences are SGHVS and FQNEAQ. The DNA for the CDR3 is TGTGCCAGCAGCCCCGGGGTCCAAGAGACCCAGTACTTC. Protein product: CASSPGVQETQYF.

V usage is TRBV7-9 and J usage is TRBJ2-3; TRBD2 matches at 14 bases. Trimming removed 5 bases from V and 10 bases from J; junction bases left unmatched: 8. The CDR3 sequence is 15 residues long. From germline, CDR1 is SEHNR and CDR2 FQNEAQ (reference sequence). This CDR3 reads CASSGTSGGIRAQYF. The CDR3 DNA sequence: TGTGCCAGCAGCGGGACTAGCGGGGGAATCAGGGCGCAGTATTTT.

The table lists this clone with a count of one. In DNA form, the CDR3 reads TGTGCCAGCACCGGGACAGGGAGGTCCGAGCAGTACTTC. It codes for CASTGTGRSEQYF. V usage is TRBV28 and J usage is TRBJ2-7, with TRBD1 matching 9 bases. CDR1 and CDR2 (germline): MDHEN, SYDVKM. CDR3 length: 13 amino acids. V dropped 7 bases and J dropped 6; count of bases not matched to a gene: 7.

The rearrangement uses TRBV7-2 and TRBJ2-3; perhaps TRBD2 as D (6 bases). Trimming removed 1 base at V and 3 bases at J, with 14 bases between. Per germline, CDR1 SGHTA and CDR2 FQGNSA. This CDR3 region has 16 residues. The CDR3 nucleotides read TGTGCCAGCAGCTTAGTCATTAAGCGGGCGACAGATACGCAGTATTTT. Protein product: CASSLVIKRATDTQYF.